These 3 T cell receptor beta chains share one sample of origin, sequenced in a study of blood T cell repertoires in COVID-19. Here immunoSEQ multiplex PCR was the method, and the copy in TCRdb shows in-frame clones only, minus some. Of tens of thousands of clones listed, 88% are singletons. Sequenced sample: peripheral blood. The source is a man aged 55-75 years with COVID-19, enrolled during active disease.

The chain carries TRBV28 and TRBJ1-5; D is ambiguous. The CDR3 spans 12 residues. Trimming took off 7 bases at V and 1 base at J, with 5 bases between the two ends. Germline values: CDR1 MDHEN, CDR2 SYDVKM. The DNA of the CDR3 is TGTGCCAGCAAGCTGAGCAATCAGCCCCAGCATTTT. Residues: CASKLSNQPQHF.

The chain links TRBV25-1 to TRBJ1-2, with D tentatively TRBD1 (5 bases). Trimming removed 4 bases at V and 8 bases at J, with 14 bases between. The CDR3 has 13 amino acids. Germline loops: CDR1 MGHDK, CDR2 SYGVNS. The CDR3 DNA reads TGTGCCAGCAGTGGTTATGGGGCGCGGGGCTACACCTTC. This sequence encodes CASSGYGARGYTF.

This chain connects TRBV9 to TRBJ2-1; TRBD2 agrees at 9 bases. V lost 0 bases and J lost 7; bases outside the gene matches: 8. The CDR3 consists of 16 residues. Germline CDR1 reads SGDLS; CDR2 reads YYNGEE. The CDR3 DNA follows: TGTGCCAGCAGCGTAGATGGTAGCGGGAGCGTTAATGAGCAGTTCTTC. Translation gives CASSVDGSGSVNEQFF.